This T cell receptor (beta chain) was obtained from a study of shared clonotypes between healthy human individuals. Study outcomes and limitations: An expected dependence of interdonor clonotype sharing on sequencing depth was noted. Generation of non-shared clonotypes was less probable than generation of clonotypes shared by all four donors. In four donors, roughly 5.2% of naive CD4 clonotypes appeared in common. Sample collection involved blood only; tissue repertoires are likely different.

This clone was recorded only once. As yet, its antigen is unknown. The protocol was immunoSEQ multiplex PCR, while the TCRdb copy is restricted to in-frame clones and leaves out a portion. The sample records over a million clones, 95% to 99% being singletons. The V end lost 10 bases, the J end lost 3 bases, and 21 bases lay between the germline ends. The CDR3 runs to 16 residues. Germline V gene sequence: CDR1 MDHEN, CDR2 SYDVKM. The specimen was naive CD4+ T cells sorted from blood. The subset: CD45RA+ positively selected. This clonotype was sampled from a man younger than 45 in good health. The V call is TRBV28, the J call TRBJ2-2, with D maybe TRBD1 (5 bases). This CDR3 reads CATRVVRGRYTGELFF. The DNA of the CDR3 is TGTGCCACCCGCGTGGTTAGGGGTCGGTACACCGGGGAGCTGTTTTTT.